The next 21 T cell receptor beta chains were all read from a single sample in a study of OX40 agonist ivuxolimab in advanced cancers. Assay used: immunoSEQ multiplex PCR; TCRdb lists only in-frame clones, some missing. The table has some 30,000 clones, just over 90% seen once. Material: CD4+ or CD8+ T cells sorted from blood, obtained in a trial of the OX40 agonist ivuxolimab. Receptors were obtained from an adult with an advanced solid tumor such as melanoma, head and neck, liver or kidney cancer.

The rearrangement joins TRBV5-5 to TRBJ2-7; D is uncertain. This CDR3 is built from 17 residues. Germline-derived CDR1 and CDR2 are SGHKS and YYEKEE (reference sequence). Trimming took off 0 bases at V and 0 bases at J, with 16 bases between the two ends. CDR3 amino acids: CASSLVKAVMSSYEQYV. CDR3 DNA sequence: TGTGCCAGCAGCTTGGTCAAAGCCGTGATGAGCTCCTACGAGCAGTACGTC.

This clone was picked up one time. The chain couples TRBV4-3 to TRBJ1-1; maybe TRBD1 (6 bases). V dropped 0 bases and J dropped 3 bases, with 11 bases sitting between them. This CDR3 is 15 amino acids long. From germline, CDR1 is LGHNA and CDR2 YSLEER. The CDR3 protein is CASSQDGDRHTEAFF. Here the CDR3 DNA reads TGCGCCAGCAGCCAAGATGGCGACAGGCACACTGAAGCTTTCTTT.

This clone came up once. This chain joins TRBV5-6 and TRBJ2-7; D gene unclear. Germline lookup yields CDR1 SGHDT and CDR2 YYEEEE. The CDR3 extends over 15 amino acids. The V end was cut by 0 bases, the J end by 3 bases, with 13 bases between. This CDR3 reads CASSLARAENYEQYF. The CDR3 DNA reads as TGTGCCAGCAGCTTGGCTCGGGCAGAAAACTACGAGCAGTACTTC.

V usage is TRBV19 and J usage is TRBJ2-2; TRBD1 aligns across 9 bases. Germline lookup yields CDR1 LNHDA and CDR2 SQIVND (reference sequence). Trimming took 5 bases from V and 5 from J; bases not matched to a gene: 6. The CDR3 runs 15 residues. CDR3 in amino acids: CASSPGGTGTGELFF. CDR3 in DNA: TGTGCCAGTAGTCCCGGGGGGACAGGGACCGGGGAGCTGTTTTTT.

The chain couples TRBV6-4 to TRBJ2-1; D perhaps matches TRBD1 (6 bases). Trimming cost V 3 bases and J 0 bases, with 6 bases left between them. CDR1 is MRHNA, CDR2 SNTAGT, per germline. The CDR3 has 14 amino acids. This chain's CDR3 is CASSEDSSYNEQFF. DNA for the CDR3: TGTGCCAGCAGTGAGGACAGCTCCTACAATGAGCAGTTCTTC.

The chain is built from TRBV7-9 and TRBJ1-2; tentative D call: TRBD1 (5 bases). Germline lookup yields CDR1 SEHNR and CDR2 FQNEAQ (reference sequence). The CDR3 consists of 14 residues. Between the trimmed V and J ends, which lost 1 base and 4 bases, there was a span of 10 bases. CDR3 nucleotide sequence: TGTGCCAGCAGCTTAGTTGACAGACTCTATGGCTACACCTTC. Translating gives CASSLVDRLYGYTF.

This rearrangement joins TRBV28 to TRBJ2-1; D is undetermined. The CDR3 is 11 residues long. Germline CDR1 is MDHEN and CDR2 is SYDVKM. Trimming left V 5 bases short and J 5 bases short, with 4 bases between. CDR3 coding DNA: TGTGCCAGCAGTGGAAACAATGAGCAGTTCTTC. Translation gives CASSGNNEQFF. The variable domain in full, with the rest retrieved from reference TRBV28 and TRBJ2-1, is DVKVTQSSRYLVKRTGEKVFLECVQDMDHENMFWYRQDPGLGLRLIYFSYDVKMKEKGDIPEGYSVSREKKERFSLILESASTNQTSMYLCASSGNNEQFFGPGTRLTVL.

The chain links TRBV7-6 to TRBJ2-7; possibly TRBD2 for D (6 bases). The CDR3 has 14 residues. The V gene lost 5 bases and the J gene lost 1 base, with 12 bases spanning the gap. Germline CDR1 reads SGHVS; CDR2 reads FNYEAQ. CDR3 residues: CASSARDSSYEQYF. The CDR3 nucleotides read TGTGCCAGCAGCGCACGGGACTCATCCTACGAGCAGTACTTC.

V and J are TRBV2 and TRBJ2-5, with 7 bases fitting TRBD1. Germline V gene lookup returns CDR1 SNHLY and CDR2 FYNNEI. The CDR3 extends over 16 amino acids. The trim removed 4 bases at V and 2 bases at J, leaving 10 bases unmatched. CDR3 bases: TGTGCCAGCAGTGGGGTGCCTGGGACAGATCAAGAGACCCAGTACTTC. Its protein is CASSGVPGTDQETQYF.

The rearrangement joins TRBV7-9 to TRBJ2-5, with D perhaps TRBD2 (6 bases). V gave up 5 bases and J gave up 5 bases, with 18 bases separating them. Germline lookup yields CDR1 SEHNR and CDR2 FQNEAQ (reference sequence). The CDR3 loop spans 15 amino acids. CDR3 nucleotide sequence: TGTGCCAGCAGCCTCAGGGTTGCGGCGGGGGAGACCCAGTACTTC. It is translated as CASSLRVAAGETQYF.

This chain uses TRBV11-2 with TRBJ2-5; D is unclear. This CDR3 has 17 amino acids. The V end lost 0 bases, the J end lost 3 bases, and 17 bases lay between the germline ends. CDR1 SGHAT and CDR2 FQNNGV come from the germline V gene. Here the CDR3 reads CASSLEGAVVREETQYF. The CDR3 DNA follows: TGTGCCAGCAGCTTAGAGGGTGCGGTAGTCCGGGAAGAGACCCAGTACTTC.

The V and J genes are TRBV13 and TRBJ2-1, with D tentatively TRBD2 (5 bases). V lost 1 base and J lost 1, with 14 bases in between. The CDR3 spans 17 residues. From germline, CDR1 is PRHDT and CDR2 FYEKMQ (reference sequence). CDR3 sequence: CASSLEKPGSSYNEQFF. DNA for the CDR3: TGTGCCAGCAGCTTAGAGAAGCCGGGGTCTTCCTACAATGAGCAGTTCTTC.

On this clone: The junction shows a germline mismatch at one end, possibly a read error. This chain uses TRBV27 with TRBJ2-1, with a weak D call TRBD2 (6 bases). The CDR3 covers 14 residues. The V gene's germline CDR1 is MNHEY and CDR2 SMNVEV (reference sequence). The CDR3 reads CASSPWTTYNEQLF. The CDR3, as DNA: TGTGCCAGCAGTCCATGGACTACATACAATGAGCAGCTCTTC.

This sequence joins TRBV6-5 and TRBJ2-5; the D is unclear. V gave up 0 bases and J gave up 5 bases, with 7 bases separating them. This CDR3 is built from 13 residues. From germline, CDR1 is MNHEY and CDR2 SVGAGI. As DNA, the CDR3 is TGTGCCAGCAGTTACTCGGGTAGCGAGACCCAGTACTTC. This codes for CASSYSGSETQYF.

V gene TRBV9 combines with J gene TRBJ2-1; 8 bases align to TRBD2. The CDR3 is 14 amino acids. Germline values: CDR1 SGDLS, CDR2 YYNGEE. V shed 3 bases, J shed 7 bases, and the junction held 6 bases outside the gene matches. The CDR3 DNA sequence: TGTGCCAGCAGCGCCGAGGGACTAGATAATGAGCAGTTCTTC. Its translation is CASSAEGLDNEQFF.

The chain employs TRBV13 and TRBJ2-1; 7 positions agree with TRBD1. From germline, CDR1 is PRHDT and CDR2 FYEKMQ (reference sequence). After removal of 4 bases from V and 0 bases from J, the junction contained 6 bases not matched to a gene. This CDR3 is 16 amino acids long. In nucleotides, the CDR3 is TGTGCCAGCAGCTCCGGACAGGAGAGCTCCTACAATGAGCAGTTCTTC. It codes for CASSSGQESSYNEQFF.

The V gene is TRBV7-8, the J gene TRBJ2-1; D is possibly TRBD2 (6 bases). Germline CDR1 is SGHVS and CDR2 is FQNEAQ. V dropped 5 bases and J dropped 2 bases, with 19 bases sitting between them. The CDR3 is made up of 17 amino acids. The CDR3 DNA sequence: TGTGCCAGCAGCCCAGGCGGTGAACGGGGGACCTACAATGAGCAGTTCTTC. It is translated as CASSPGGERGTYNEQFF. The whole variable domain, remainder taken from reference TRBV7-8 and TRBJ2-1, is GAGVSQSPRYKVAKRGQDVALRCDPISGHVSLFWYQQALGQGPEFLTYFQNEAQLDKSGLPSDRFFAERPEGSVSTLKIQRTQQEDSAVYLCASSPGGERGTYNEQFFGPGTRLTVL.

The CDR3: CASSPWRDQLTTGELFF. The CDR3 DNA reads TGTGCCAGCTCACCGTGGAGGGACCAACTCACAACCGGGGAGCTGTTTTTT. V gene TRBV18 combines with J gene TRBJ2-2; D is possibly TRBD2 (6 bases). This CDR3 spans 17 amino acids. CDR1 and CDR2 (germline): KGHSH, LQKENI. With 3 bases removed from V and 5 bases from J, the gap between germline ends came to 19 bases.

This chain's CDR3 is CASSEGVGRALGTDTQYF. CDR3 nucleotide sequence: TGTGCCAGCAGTGAAGGAGTCGGGAGGGCCCTCGGCACAGATACGCAGTATTTT. The genes are TRBV2 and TRBJ2-3, with TRBD2 matching 8 bases. In germline, CDR1 is SNHLY, CDR2 FYNNEI. Trimming took 1 base from V and 1 from J; bases not matched to a gene: 10. The CDR3 loop spans 18 amino acids.

The rearrangement joins TRBV21-1 to TRBJ1-6. TRBV21-1 is marked as a pseudogene. The CDR3 sequence is 18 residues long. Written as DNA, the CDR3 is TGTGCCAGCATGGTGGCTGTTGTGGGGGGCTCCTATAATTCACCCCTCCACTTT. Its translation is CASMVAVVGGSYNSPLHF.

This sequence joins TRBV28 and TRBJ1-1; D is unresolved. The CDR3 totals 18 residues. Trimming stripped 3 bases from V and 0 bases from J, with 20 bases between. Germline CDR1 is MDHEN and CDR2 is SYDVKM. CDR3 amino acids: CASSFKRQHGIMNTEAFF. Here the CDR3 DNA reads TGTGCCAGCAGTTTTAAGAGGCAGCACGGAATCATGAACACTGAAGCTTTCTTT.